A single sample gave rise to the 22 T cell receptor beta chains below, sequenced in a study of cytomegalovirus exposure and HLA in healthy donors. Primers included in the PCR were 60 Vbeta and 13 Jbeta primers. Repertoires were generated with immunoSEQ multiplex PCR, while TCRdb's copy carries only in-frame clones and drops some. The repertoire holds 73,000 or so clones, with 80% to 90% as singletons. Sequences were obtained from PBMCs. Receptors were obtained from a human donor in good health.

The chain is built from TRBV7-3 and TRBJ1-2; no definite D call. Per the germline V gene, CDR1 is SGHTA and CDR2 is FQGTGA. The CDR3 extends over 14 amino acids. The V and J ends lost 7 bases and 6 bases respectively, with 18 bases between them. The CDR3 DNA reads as TGTGCCAGCACCATCGGGGTGGGTAAGGATGGCTACACCTTC. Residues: CASTIGVGKDGYTF.

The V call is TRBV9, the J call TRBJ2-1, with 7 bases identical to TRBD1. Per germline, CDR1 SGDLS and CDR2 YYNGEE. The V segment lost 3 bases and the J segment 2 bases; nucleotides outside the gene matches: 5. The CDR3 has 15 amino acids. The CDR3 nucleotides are TGTGCCAGCAGCGCCACAGGGGTCCCCTACAATGAGCAGTTCTTC. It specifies CASSATGVPYNEQFF.

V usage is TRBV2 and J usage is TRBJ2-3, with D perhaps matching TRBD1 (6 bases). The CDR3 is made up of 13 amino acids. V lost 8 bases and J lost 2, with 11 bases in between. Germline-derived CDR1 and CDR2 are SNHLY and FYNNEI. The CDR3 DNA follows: TGTGCCAGCGTTACAGGGTACACAGATACGCAGTATTTT. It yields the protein CASVTGYTDTQYF.

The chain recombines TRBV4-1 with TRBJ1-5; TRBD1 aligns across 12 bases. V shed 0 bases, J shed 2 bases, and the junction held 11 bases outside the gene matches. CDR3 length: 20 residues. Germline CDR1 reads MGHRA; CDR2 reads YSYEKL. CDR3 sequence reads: CASSQDWGQGASVGNQPQHF. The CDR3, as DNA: TGCGCCAGCAGCCAAGATTGGGGACAGGGGGCATCTGTGGGCAATCAGCCCCAGCATTTT.

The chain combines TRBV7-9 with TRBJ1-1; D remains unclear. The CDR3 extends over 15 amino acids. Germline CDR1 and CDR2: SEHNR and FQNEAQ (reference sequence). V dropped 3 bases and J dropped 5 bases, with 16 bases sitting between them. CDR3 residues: CASSFRAVGGTEAFF. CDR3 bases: TGTGCCAGCAGCTTCCGGGCCGTGGGAGGTACTGAAGCTTTCTTT.

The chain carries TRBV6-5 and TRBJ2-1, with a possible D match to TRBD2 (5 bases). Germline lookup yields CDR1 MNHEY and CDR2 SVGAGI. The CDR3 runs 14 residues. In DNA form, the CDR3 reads TGTGCAACAGCAAGCGGTAGCTCCTACAATGAGCAGTTCTTC. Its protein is CATASGSSYNEQFF.

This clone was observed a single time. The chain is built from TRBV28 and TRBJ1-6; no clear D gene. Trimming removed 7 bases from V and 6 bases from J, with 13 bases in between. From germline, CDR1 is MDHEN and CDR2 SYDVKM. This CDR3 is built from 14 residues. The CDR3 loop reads CASTSGRLNSPLHF. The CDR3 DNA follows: TGTGCCAGCACCTCCGGGAGACTTAATTCACCCCTCCACTTT.

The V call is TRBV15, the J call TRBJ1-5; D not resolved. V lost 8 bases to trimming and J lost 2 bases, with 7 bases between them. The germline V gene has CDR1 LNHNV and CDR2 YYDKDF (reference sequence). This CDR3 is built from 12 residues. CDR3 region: CATRVGNQPQHF. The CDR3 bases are TGTGCCACCCGGGTGGGCAATCAGCCCCAGCATTTT.

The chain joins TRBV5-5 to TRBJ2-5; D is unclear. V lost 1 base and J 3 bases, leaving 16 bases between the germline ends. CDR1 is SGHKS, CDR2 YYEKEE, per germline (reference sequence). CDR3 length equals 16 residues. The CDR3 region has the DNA TGTGCCAGCAGCTTGTTCGGCGGCGGCTTTGAAGAGACCCAGTACTTC. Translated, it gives CASSLFGGGFEETQYF.

CDR3 DNA: TGTGCCAGCAGCTTGGGTCCAGGGCAGCCCGCCTATGGCTACACCTTC. Protein sequence: CASSLGPGQPAYGYTF. The chain is built from TRBV5-6 and TRBJ1-2, with a tentative D call TRBD1 (5 bases). Germline CDR1 and CDR2: SGHDT and YYEEEE. The CDR3 runs 16 residues. V was cut by 0 bases and J by 4 bases, with 16 bases left in between. The full variable domain, in which reference TRBV5-6 and TRBJ1-2 provide the parts outside the CDR3, is DAGVTQSPTHLIKTRGQQVTLRCSPKSGHDTVSWYQQALGQGPQFIFQYYEEEERQRGNFPDRFSGHQFPNYSSELNVNALLLGDSALYLCASSLGPGQPAYGYTFGSGTRLTVV.

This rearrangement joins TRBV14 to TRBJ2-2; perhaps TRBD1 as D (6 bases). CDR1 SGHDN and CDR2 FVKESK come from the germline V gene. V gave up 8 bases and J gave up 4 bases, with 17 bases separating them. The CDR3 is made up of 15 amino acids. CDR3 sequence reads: CASGGRPRGTGELFF. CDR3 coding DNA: TGTGCCAGCGGGGGCAGACCTCGGGGCACCGGGGAGCTGTTTTTT.

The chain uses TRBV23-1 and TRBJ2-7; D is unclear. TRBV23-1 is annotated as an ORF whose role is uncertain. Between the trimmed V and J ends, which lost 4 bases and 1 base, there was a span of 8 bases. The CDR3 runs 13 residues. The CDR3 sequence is CASSPGFSYEQYF. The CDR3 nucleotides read TGCGCCAGCAGTCCTGGCTTTTCCTACGAGCAGTACTTC.

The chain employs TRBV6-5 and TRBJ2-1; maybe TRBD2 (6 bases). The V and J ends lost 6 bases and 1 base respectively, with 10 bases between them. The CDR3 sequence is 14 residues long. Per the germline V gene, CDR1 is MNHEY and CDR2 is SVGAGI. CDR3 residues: CASRTGGSYNEQFF. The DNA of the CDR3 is TGTGCCAGCAGGACCGGGGGTTCCTACAATGAGCAGTTCTTC.

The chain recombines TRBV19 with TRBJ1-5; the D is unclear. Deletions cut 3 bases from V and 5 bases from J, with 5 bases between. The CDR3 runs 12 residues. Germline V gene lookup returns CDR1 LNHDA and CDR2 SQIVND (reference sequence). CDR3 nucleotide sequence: TGTGCCAGTAGTATCTCGGATCAGCCCCAGCATTTT. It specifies CASSISDQPQHF.

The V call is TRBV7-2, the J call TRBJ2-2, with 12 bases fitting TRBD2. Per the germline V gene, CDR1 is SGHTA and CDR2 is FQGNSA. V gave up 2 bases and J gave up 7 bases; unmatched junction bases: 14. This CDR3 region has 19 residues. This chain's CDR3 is CASSLFIPLAGGQDGELFF. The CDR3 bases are TGTGCCAGCAGCTTATTCATACCTCTAGCGGGGGGGCAGGACGGGGAGCTGTTTTTT.

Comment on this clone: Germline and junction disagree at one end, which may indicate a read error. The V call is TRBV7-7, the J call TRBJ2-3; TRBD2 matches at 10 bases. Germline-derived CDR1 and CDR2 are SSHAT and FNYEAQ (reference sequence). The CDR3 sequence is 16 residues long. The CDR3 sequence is CASSLEPSGGGNTQYF. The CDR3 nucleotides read TGTGCTAGCAGCTTAGAGCCTAGCGGGGGCGGAAATACGCAGTATTTT.

This CDR3 reads CASSLAVSYNEQFF. The CDR3, as DNA: TGTGCCAGCAGCTTAGCGGTTAGCTACAATGAGCAGTTCTTC. The chain links TRBV7-2 to TRBJ2-1; D remains ambiguous. Trimming pared 0 bases from V and 3 bases from J, leaving 6 bases between. The CDR3 is 14 residues long. From germline, CDR1 is SGHTA and CDR2 FQGNSA. The full variable domain, completed using reference TRBV7-2 and TRBJ2-1, is GAGVSQSPSNKVTEKGKDVELRCDPISGHTALYWYRQSLGQGLEFLIYFQGNSAPDKSGLPSDRFSAERTGGSVSTLTIQRTQQEDSAVYLCASSLAVSYNEQFFGPGTRLTVL.

The CDR3 region is CASSKGRGAGNTIYF. CDR3 DNA: TGTGCCAGCAGCAAAGGTCGGGGGGCGGGAAACACCATATATTTT. The chain uses TRBV21-1 and TRBJ1-3. TRBV21-1 is a known pseudogene. The CDR3 has 15 residues.

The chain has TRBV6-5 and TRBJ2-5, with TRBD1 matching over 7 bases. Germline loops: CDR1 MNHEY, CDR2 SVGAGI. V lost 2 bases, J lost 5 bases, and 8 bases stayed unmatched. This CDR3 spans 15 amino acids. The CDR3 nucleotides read TGTGCCAGCAGTTACAGATCGACAGGGTGGGAGACCCAGTACTTC. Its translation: CASSYRSTGWETQYF.

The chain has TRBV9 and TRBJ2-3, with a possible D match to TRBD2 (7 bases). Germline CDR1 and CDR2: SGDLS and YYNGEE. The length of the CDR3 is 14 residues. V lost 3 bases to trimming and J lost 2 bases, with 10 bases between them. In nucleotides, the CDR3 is TGTGCCAGCAGCGCGCGGGGGCCCACAGATACGCAGTATTTT. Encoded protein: CASSARGPTDTQYF.

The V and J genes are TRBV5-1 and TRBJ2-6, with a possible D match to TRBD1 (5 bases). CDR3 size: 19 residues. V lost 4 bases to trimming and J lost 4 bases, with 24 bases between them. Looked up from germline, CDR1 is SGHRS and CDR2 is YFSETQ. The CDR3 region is CASSDQPSGSSGGANVLTF. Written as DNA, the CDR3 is TGCGCCAGCAGCGACCAACCGTCAGGGTCATCCGGAGGGGCCAACGTCCTGACTTTC.

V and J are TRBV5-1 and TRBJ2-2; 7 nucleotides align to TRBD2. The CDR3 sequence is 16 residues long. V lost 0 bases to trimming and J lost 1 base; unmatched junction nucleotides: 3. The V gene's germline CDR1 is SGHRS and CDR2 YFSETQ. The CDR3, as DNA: TGCGCCAGCAGCTTGGGCGGGGGAAGGAACACCGGGGAGCTGTTTTTT. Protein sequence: CASSLGGGRNTGELFF.